The clone carrying this T cell receptor beta chain was observed once. The antigen is unknown. These data belong to a study of cytotoxic CD8 clonotypes in ibrutinib-treated CLL. Across the whole study: In all, 10 to 11 patients were relapsed/refractory, approximately 16 were treatment-naive and 17 to 18 were IGHV unmutated.

Study observations and caveats: Elevated clonality accompanied ibrutinib response, with a return toward baseline values at progression.

The method was immunoSEQ multiplex PCR; TCRdb's version includes in-frame clones alone and lacks a portion of them. The sample has approximately 100,000 clones; more than 75% are singletons. This CDR3 is 14 amino acids long. Germline CDR1 MGHDK, CDR2 SYGVNS. V was shortened by 6 bases and J by 0 bases, with 11 bases between the two germline ends. The source of this sequence is a human donor with chronic lymphocytic leukemia. The J gene is TRBJ1-1, the V gene TRBV25-1, with D perhaps matching TRBD1 (6 bases). This specimen was PBMCs, taken after 12 months of ibrutinib treatment. The CDR3 sequence is CASRLQGLNTEAFF. CDR3 bases: TGTGCCAGCAGGCTTCAGGGGTTGAACACTGAAGCTTTCTTT. Together with reference TRBV25-1 and TRBJ1-1, the CDR3 gives the full variable domain: EADIYQTPRYLVIGTGKKITLECSQTMGHDKMYWYQQDPGMELHLIHYSYGVNSTEKGDLSSESTVSRIRTEHFPLTLESARPSHTSQYLCASRLQGLNTEAFFGQGTRLTVV.